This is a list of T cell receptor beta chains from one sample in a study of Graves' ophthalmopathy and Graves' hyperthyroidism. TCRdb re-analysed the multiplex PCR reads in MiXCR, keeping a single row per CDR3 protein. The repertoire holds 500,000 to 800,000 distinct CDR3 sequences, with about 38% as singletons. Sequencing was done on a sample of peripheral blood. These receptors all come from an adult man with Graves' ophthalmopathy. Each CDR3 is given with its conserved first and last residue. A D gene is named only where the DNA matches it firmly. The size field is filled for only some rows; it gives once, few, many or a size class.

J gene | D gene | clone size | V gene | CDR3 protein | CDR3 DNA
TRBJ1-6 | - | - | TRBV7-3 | CASSATADYNSPLHF | TGTGCCAGCAGCGCCACTGCTGATTATAATTCACCCCTCCACTTT
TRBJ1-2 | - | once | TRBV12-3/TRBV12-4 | CASSQADRYGYTF | TGTGCCAGCAGTCAGGCCGACCGCTATGGCTACACCTTC
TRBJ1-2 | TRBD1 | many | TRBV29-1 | CSVGTAGGGYTF | TGCAGCGTAGGGACAGCCGGCGGGGGCTACACCTTC
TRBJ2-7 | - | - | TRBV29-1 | CSNGAGDEQYF | TGCAGCAATGGGGCCGGGGACGAGCAGTACTTC
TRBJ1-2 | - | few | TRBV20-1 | CSAPNYTGRYGYTF | TGCAGTGCCCCTAACTATACAGGGCGCTATGGCTACACCTTC
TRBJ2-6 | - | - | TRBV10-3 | CASWALYSGANVLTF | TGTGCCTCCTGGGCCCTTTACTCTGGGGCCAACGTCCTGACTTTC
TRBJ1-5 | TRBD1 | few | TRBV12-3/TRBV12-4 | CASSSTGDHSNQPQHF | TGTGCCAGCAGTTCGACAGGGGACCATAGCAATCAGCCCCAGCATTTT
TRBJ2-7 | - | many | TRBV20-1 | CSAAMDSPYEQYF | TGCAGTGCTGCTATGGACAGCCCCTACGAGCAGTACTTC
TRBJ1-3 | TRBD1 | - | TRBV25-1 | CASSSLGQGTF | TGTGCCAGCAGCTCATTGGGACAGGGTACGTTT
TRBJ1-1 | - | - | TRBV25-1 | CASSAPGRRDTEAFF | TGTGCCAGCAGTGCTCCCGGACGGCGGGACACTGAAGCTTTCTTT
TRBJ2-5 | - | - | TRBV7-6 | CASRRGIETQYF | TGTGCCAGCAGACGGGGTATCGAGACCCAGTACTTC